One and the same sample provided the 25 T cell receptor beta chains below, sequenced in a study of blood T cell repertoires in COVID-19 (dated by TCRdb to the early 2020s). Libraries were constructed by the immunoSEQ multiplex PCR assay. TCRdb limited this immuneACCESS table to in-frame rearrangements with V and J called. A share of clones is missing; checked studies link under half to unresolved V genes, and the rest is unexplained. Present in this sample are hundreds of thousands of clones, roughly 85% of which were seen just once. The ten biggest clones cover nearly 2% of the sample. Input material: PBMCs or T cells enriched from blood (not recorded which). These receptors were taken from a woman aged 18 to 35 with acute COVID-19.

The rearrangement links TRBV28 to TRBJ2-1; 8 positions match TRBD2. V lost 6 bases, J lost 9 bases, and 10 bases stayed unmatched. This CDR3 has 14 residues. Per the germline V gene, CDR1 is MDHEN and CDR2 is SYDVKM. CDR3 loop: CASRWPAGEPEQFF. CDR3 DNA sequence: TGTGCCAGCAGATGGCCAGCGGGAGAACCTGAGCAGTTCTTC.

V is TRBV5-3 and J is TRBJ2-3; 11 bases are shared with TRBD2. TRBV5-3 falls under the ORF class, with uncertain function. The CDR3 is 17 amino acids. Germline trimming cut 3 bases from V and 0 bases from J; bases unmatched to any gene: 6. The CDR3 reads CARSYRTSGHSTDTQYF. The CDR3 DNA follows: TGTGCCAGAAGCTACAGGACTAGCGGGCATAGCACAGATACGCAGTATTTT.

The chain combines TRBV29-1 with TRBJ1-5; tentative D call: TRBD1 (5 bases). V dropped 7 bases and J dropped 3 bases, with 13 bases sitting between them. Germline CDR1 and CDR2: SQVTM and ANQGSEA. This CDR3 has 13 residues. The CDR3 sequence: CSARGDSNQPQHF. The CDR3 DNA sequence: TGCAGCGCCCGCGGGGACTCCAATCAGCCCCAGCATTTT.

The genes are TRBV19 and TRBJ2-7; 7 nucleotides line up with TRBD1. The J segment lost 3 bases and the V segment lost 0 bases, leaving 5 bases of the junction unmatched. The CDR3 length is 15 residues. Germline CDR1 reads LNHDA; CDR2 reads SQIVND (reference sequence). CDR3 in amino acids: CASSIEQGSVYEQYF. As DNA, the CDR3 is TGTGCCAGTAGTATAGAACAGGGGAGTGTCTACGAGCAGTACTTC.

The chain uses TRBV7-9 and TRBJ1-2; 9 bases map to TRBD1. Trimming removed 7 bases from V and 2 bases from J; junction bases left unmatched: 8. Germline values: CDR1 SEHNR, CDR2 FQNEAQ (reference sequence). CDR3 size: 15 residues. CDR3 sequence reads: CASTQAGTGNYGYTF. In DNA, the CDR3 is TGTGCCAGCACCCAAGCCGGGACAGGGAACTATGGCTACACCTTC.

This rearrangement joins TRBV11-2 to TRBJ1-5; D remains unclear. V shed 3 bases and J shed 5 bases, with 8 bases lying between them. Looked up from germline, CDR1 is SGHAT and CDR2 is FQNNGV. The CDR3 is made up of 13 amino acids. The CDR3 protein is CASSFERDQPQHF. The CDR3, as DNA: TGTGCCAGCAGCTTTGAGAGGGATCAGCCCCAGCATTTT.

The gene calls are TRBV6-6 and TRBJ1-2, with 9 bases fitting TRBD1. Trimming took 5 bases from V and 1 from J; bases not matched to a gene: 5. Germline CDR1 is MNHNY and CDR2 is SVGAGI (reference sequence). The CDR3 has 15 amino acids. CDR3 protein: CASSRGQGNNYGYTF. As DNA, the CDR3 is TGTGCCAGCAGTCGTGGACAGGGGAATAACTATGGCTACACCTTC.

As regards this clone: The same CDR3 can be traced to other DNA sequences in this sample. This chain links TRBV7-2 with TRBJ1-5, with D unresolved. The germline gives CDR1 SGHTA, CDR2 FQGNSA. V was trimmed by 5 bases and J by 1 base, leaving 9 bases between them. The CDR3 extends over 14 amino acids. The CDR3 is CASSLDSSNQPQHF. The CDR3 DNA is TGTGCCAGCAGCCTAGATTCGAGCAATCAGCCCCAGCATTTT.

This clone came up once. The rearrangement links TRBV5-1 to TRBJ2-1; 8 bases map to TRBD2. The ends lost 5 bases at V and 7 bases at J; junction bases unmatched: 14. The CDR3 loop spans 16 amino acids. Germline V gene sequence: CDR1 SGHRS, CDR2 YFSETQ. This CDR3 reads CASSYTGLEKTNEQFF. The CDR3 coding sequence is TGCGCCAGCAGTTATACGGGACTAGAGAAAACAAATGAGCAGTTCTTC. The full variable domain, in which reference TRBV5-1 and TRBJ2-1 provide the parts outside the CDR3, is KAGVTQTPRYLIKTRGQQVTLSCSPISGHRSVSWYQQTPGQGLQFLFEYFSETQRNKGNFPGRFSGRQFSNSRSEMNVSTLELGDSALYLCASSYTGLEKTNEQFFGPGTRLTVL.

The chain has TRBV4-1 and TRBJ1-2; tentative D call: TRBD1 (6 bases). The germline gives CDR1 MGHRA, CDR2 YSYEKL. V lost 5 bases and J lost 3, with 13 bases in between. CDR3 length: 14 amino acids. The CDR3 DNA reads TGCGCCAGCAGCTCCGAAACAGGGCACTATGGCTACACCTTC. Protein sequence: CASSSETGHYGYTF.

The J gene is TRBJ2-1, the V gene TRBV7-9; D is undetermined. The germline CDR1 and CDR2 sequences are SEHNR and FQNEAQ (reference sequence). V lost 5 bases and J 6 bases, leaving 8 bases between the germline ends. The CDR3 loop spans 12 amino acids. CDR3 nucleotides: TGTGCCAGCAGCCTTCCGTCCAATGAGCAGTTCTTC. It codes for CASSLPSNEQFF.

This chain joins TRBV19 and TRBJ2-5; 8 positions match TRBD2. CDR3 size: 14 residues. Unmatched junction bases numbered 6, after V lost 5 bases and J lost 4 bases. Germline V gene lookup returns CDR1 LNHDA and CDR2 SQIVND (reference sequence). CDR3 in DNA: TGTGCCAGTAGTCCGTCGGGGGGGATAGAGACCCAGTACTTC. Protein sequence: CASSPSGGIETQYF.

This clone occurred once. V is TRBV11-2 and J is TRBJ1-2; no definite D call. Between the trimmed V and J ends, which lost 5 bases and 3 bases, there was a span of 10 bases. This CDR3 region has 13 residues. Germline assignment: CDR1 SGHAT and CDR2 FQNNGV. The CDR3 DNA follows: TGTGCCAGCAGCCCTGAGGCCTACTATGGCTACACCTTC. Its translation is CASSPEAYYGYTF.

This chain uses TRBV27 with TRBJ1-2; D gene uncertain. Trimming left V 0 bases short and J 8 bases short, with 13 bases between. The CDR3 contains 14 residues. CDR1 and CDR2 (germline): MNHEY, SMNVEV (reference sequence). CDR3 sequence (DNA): TGTGCCAGCAGTTTATCTGGGCCCGAGGGAGGCTACACCTTC. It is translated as CASSLSGPEGGYTF.

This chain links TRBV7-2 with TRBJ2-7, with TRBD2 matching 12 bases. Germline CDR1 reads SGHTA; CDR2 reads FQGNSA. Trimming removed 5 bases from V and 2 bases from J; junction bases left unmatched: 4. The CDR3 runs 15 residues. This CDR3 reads CASSQGLAGPYEQYF. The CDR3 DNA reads TGTGCCAGCAGCCAAGGACTAGCGGGACCCTACGAGCAGTACTTC.

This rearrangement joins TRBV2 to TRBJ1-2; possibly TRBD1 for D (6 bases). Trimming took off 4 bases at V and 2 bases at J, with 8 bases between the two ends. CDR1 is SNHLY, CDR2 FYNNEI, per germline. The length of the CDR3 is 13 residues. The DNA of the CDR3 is TGTGCCAGCAGTGGAGACAGGAACTATGGCTACACCTTC. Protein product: CASSGDRNYGYTF. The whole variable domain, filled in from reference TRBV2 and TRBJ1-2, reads EPEVTQTPSHQVTQMGQEVILRCVPISNHLYFYWYRQILGQKVEFLVSFYNNEISEKSEIFDDQFSVERPDGSNFTLKIRSTKLEDSAMYFCASSGDRNYGYTFGSGTRLTVV.

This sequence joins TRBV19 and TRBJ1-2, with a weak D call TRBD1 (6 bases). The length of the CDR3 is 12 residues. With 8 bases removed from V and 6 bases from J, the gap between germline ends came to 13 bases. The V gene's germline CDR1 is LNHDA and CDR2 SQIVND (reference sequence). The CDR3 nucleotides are TGTGCCAGTCACGACAGGATCGATGGCTACACCTTC. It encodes CASHDRIDGYTF.

The CDR3 bases are TGCGCCAGCAGCCGCGTGGCCCCCGGGACTAGCGGGAGTTTATACGAGCAGTACTTC. Translation: CASSRVAPGTSGSLYEQYF. The chain recombines TRBV4-1 with TRBJ2-7; TRBD2 aligns across 14 bases. The V and J ends lost 4 bases and 4 bases, in that order; junction bases with no gene match: 15. Germline lookup yields CDR1 MGHRA and CDR2 YSYEKL. The CDR3 runs 19 residues.

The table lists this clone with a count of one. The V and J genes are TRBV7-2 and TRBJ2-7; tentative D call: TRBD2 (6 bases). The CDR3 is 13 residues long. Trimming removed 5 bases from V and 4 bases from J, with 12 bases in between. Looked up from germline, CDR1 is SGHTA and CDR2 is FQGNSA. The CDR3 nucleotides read TGTGCCAGCAGCGCCGGGAGCCCTTACGAGCAGTACTTC. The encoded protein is CASSAGSPYEQYF. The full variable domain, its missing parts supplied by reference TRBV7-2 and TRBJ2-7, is GAGVSQSPSNKVTEKGKDVELRCDPISGHTALYWYRQSLGQGLEFLIYFQGNSAPDKSGLPSDRFSAERTGGSVSTLTIQRTQQEDSAVYLCASSAGSPYEQYFGPGTRLTVT.

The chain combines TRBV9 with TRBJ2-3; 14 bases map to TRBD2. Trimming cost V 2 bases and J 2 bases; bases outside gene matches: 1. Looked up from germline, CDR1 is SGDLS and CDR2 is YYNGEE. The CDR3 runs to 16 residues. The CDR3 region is CASSVGLAGATDTQYF. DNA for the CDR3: TGTGCCAGCAGCGTGGGACTAGCGGGAGCCACAGATACGCAGTATTTT. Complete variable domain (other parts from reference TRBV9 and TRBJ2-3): DSGVTQTPKHLITATGQRVTLRCSPRSGDLSVYWYQQSLDQGLQFLIQYYNGEERAKGNILERFSAQQFPDLHSELNLSSLELGDSALYFCASSVGLAGATDTQYFGPGTRLTVL.

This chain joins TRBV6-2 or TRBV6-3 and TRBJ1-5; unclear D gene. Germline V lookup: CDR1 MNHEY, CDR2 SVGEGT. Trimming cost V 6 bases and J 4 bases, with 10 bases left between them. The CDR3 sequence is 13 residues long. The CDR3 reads CASSNRFNQPQHF. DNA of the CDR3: TGTGCCAGCAGCAATCGTTTTAATCAGCCCCAGCATTTT.

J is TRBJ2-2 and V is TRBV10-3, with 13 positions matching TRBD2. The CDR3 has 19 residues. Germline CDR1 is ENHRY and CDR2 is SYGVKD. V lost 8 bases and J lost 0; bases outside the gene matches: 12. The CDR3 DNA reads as TGTGCCATCTCCTCGAGACTAGCGGGAGGCCCTACGAACACCGGGGAGCTGTTTTTT. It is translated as CAISSRLAGGPTNTGELFF.

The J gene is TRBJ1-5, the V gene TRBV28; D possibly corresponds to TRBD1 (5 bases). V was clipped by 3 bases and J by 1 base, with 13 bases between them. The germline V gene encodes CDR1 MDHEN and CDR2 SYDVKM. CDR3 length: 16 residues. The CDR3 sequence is CASSFYVRVSNQPQHF. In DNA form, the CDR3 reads TGTGCCAGCAGTTTTTACGTCAGGGTGAGCAATCAGCCCCAGCATTTT.

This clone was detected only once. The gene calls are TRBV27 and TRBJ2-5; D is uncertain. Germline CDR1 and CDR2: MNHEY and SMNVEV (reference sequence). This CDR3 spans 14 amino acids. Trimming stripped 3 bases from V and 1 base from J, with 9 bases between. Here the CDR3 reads CASSLLTPQETQYF. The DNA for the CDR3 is TGTGCCAGCAGTTTGTTGACACCCCAAGAGACCCAGTACTTC.

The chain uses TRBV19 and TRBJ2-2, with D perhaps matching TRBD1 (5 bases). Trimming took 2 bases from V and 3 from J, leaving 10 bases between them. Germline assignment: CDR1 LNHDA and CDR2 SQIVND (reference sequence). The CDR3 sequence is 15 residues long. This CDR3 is CASSIWGWDTGELFF. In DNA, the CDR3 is TGTGCCAGTAGTATATGGGGCTGGGACACCGGGGAGCTGTTTTTT.